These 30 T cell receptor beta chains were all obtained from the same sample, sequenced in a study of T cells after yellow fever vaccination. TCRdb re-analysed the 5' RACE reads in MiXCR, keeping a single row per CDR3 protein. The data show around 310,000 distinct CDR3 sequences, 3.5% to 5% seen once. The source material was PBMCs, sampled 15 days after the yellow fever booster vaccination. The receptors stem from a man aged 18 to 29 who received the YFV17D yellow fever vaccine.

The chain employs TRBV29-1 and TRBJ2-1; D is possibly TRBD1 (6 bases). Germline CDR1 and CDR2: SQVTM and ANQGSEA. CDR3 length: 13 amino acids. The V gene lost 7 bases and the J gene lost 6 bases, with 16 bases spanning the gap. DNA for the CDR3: TGCAGCGGTGAGGTACAGGGACCCAATGAGCAGTTCTTC. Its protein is CSGEVQGPNEQFF.

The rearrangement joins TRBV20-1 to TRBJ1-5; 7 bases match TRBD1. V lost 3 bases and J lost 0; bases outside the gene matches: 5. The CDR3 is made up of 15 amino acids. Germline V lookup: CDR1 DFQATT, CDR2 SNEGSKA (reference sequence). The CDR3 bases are TGCAGTGCTAGCAAAAACAGGGGTAGCAATCAGCCCCAGCATTTT. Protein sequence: CSASKNRGSNQPQHF.

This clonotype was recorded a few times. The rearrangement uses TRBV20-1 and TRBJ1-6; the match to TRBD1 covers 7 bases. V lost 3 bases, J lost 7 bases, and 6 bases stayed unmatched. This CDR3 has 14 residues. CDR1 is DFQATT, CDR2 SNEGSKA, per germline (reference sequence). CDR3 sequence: CSASLTGFNSPLHF. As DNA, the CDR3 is TGCAGTGCTAGTCTGACAGGGTTCAATTCACCCCTCCACTTT.

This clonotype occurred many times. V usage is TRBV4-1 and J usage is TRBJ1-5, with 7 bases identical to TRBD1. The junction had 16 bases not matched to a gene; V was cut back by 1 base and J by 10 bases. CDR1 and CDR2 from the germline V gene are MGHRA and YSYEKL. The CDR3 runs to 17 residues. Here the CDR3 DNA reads TGCGCCAGCAGCCAAGTCTTCTCCGGGACAGACAGCGGTCCCCAGCATTTT. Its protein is CASSQVFSGTDSGPQHF.

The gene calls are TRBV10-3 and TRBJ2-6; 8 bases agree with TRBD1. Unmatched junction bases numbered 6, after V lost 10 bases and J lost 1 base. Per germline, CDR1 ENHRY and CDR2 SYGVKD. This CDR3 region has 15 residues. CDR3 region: CATRTGPSGANVLTF. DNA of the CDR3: TGTGCCACCAGGACAGGGCCATCTGGGGCCAACGTCCTGACTTTC.

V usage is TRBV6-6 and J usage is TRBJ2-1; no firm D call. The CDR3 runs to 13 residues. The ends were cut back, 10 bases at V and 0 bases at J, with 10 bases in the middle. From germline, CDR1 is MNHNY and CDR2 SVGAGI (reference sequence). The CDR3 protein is CATDKSSYNEQFF. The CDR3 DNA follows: TGTGCCACCGACAAAAGCTCCTACAATGAGCAGTTCTTC.

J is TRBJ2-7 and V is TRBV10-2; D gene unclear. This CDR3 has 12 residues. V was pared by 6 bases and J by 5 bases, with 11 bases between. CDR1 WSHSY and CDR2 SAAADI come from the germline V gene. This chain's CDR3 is CASSPTLNEQYF. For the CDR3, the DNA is TGCGCCAGCAGCCCAACTCTAAACGAGCAGTACTTC.

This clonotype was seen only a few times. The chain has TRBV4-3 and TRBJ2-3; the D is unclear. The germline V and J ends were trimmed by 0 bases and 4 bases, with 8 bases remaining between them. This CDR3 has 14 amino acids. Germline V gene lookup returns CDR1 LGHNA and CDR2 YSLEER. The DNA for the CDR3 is TGCGCCAGCAGCCAAGATCCTTCCCCAGATACGCAGTATTTT. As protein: CASSQDPSPDTQYF.

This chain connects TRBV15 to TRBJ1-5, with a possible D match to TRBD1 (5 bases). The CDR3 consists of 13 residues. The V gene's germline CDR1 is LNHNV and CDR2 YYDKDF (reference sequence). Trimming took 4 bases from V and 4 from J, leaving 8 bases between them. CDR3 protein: CATSIGANQPQHF. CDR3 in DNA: TGTGCCACCAGCATAGGGGCTAATCAGCCCCAGCATTTT.

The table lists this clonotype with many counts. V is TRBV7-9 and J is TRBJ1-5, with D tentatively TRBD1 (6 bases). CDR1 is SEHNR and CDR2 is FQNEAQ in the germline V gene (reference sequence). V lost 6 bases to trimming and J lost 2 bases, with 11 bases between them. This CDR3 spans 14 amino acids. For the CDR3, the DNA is TGTGCCAGCAGTTATCCAGGGGGCAATCAGCCCCAGCATTTT. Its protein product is CASSYPGGNQPQHF.

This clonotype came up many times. CDR3 sequence reads: CASSLFGSYNEQFF. As DNA, the CDR3 is TGTGCCAGCAGTTTATTTGGTTCCTACAATGAGCAGTTCTTC. V usage is TRBV27 and J usage is TRBJ2-1; D remains ambiguous. The CDR3 has 14 residues. Germline CDR1 MNHEY, CDR2 SMNVEV (reference sequence). The V end was cut by 1 base, the J end by 1 base, with 5 bases between.

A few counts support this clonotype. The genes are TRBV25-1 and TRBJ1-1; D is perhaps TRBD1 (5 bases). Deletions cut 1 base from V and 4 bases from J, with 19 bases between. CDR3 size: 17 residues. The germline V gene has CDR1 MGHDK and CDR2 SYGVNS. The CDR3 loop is CASSESLGGLRGTEAFF. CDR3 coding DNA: TGTGCCAGCAGTGAATCCCTGGGGGGGTTGCGGGGCACTGAAGCTTTCTTT. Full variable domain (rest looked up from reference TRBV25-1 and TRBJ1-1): EADIYQTPRYLVIGTGKKITLECSQTMGHDKMYWYQQDPGMELHLIHYSYGVNSTEKGDLSSESTVSRIRTEHFPLTLESARPSHTSQYLCASSESLGGLRGTEAFFGQGTRLTVV.

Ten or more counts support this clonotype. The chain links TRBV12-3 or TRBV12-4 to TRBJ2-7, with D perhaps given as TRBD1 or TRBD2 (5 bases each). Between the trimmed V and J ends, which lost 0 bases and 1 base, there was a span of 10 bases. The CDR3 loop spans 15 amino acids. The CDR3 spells CASSLARGPSYEQYF. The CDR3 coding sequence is TGTGCCAGCAGTTTAGCCCGGGGCCCGTCCTACGAGCAGTACTTC.

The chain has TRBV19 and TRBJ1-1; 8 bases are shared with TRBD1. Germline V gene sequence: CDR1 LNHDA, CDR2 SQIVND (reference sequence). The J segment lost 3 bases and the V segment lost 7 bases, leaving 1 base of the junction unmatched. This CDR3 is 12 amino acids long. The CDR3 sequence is CASNRGYTEAFF. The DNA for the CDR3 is TGTGCCAGTAACAGGGGGTACACTGAAGCTTTCTTT.

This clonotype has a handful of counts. CDR3 in amino acids: CASSHASDRAYEQYF. Written as DNA, the CDR3 is TGCGCCAGCAGCCATGCCAGCGACAGGGCCTACGAGCAGTACTTC. The chain couples TRBV4-1 to TRBJ2-7, with TRBD1 matching 7 bases. This CDR3 spans 15 amino acids. Germline V gives CDR1 MGHRA, CDR2 YSYEKL. Unmatched junction bases numbered 7, after V lost 3 bases and J lost 2 bases.

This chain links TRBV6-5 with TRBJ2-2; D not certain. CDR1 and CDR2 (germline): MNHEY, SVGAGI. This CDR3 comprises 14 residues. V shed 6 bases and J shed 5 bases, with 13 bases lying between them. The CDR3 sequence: CASRLVPQTGELFF. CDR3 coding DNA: TGTGCCAGCAGATTGGTCCCCCAGACCGGGGAGCTGTTTTTT.

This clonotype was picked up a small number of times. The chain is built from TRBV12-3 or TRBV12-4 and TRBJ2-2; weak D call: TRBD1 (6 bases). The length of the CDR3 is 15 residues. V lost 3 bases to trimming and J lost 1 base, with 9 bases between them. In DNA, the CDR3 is TGTGCCAGCAGTTTGTGGGGGCGGAACACCGGGGAGCTGTTTTTT. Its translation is CASSLWGRNTGELFF.

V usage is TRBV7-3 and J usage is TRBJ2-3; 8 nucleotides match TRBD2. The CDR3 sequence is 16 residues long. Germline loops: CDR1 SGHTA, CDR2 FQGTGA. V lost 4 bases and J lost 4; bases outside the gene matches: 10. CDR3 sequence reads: CASSSPLGGASDTQYF. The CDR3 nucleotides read TGTGCCAGCAGCTCTCCTCTCGGGGGGGCCTCAGATACGCAGTATTTT.

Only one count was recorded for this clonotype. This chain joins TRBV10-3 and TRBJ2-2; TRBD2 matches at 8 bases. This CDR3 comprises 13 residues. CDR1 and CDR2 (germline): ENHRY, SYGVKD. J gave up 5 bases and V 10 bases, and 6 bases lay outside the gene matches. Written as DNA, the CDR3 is TGTGCCACTGGTCGGGGGGGAACCGGGGAGCTGTTTTTT. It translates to CATGRGGTGELFF.

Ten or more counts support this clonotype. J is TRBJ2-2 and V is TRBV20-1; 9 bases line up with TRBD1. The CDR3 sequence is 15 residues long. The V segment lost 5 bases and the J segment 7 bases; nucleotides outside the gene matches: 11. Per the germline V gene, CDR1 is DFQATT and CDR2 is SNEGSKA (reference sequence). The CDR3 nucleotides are TGCAGTGCTCCTTGGACAGGGGAAATTAACGGGGAGCTGTTTTTT. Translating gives CSAPWTGEINGELFF.

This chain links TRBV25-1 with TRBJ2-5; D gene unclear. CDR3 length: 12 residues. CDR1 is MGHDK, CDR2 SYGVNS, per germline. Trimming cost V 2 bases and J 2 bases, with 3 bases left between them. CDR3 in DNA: TGTGCCAGCAGTGAAGCACAAGAGACCCAGTACTTC. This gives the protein CASSEAQETQYF.

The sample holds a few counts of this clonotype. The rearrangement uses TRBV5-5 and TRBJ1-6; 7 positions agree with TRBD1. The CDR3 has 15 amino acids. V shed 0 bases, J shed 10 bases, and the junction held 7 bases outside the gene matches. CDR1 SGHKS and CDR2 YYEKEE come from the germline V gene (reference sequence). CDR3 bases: TGTGCCAGCAGCTTGGCCCCAGGGGGAGAATCACCCCTCCACTTT. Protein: CASSLAPGGESPLHF.

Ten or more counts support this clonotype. CDR3 sequence (DNA): TGCGCCAGCAGTTCGGGGGGGTTCACAGATACGCAGTATTTT. Translated, it gives CASSSGGFTDTQYF. The V gene is TRBV10-1, the J gene TRBJ2-3; 8 bases map to TRBD2. Per germline, CDR1 WNHNN and CDR2 SYGVQD (reference sequence). J gave up 2 bases and V 5 bases, and 3 bases lay outside the gene matches. The CDR3 sequence is 14 residues long.

The CDR3 region has the DNA TGTGCCAGCAGCTTCCGGACGAAACAAGAGACCCAGTACTTC. Residues: CASSFRTKQETQYF. The chain employs TRBV7-6 and TRBJ2-5, with D unresolved. V was trimmed by 3 bases and J by 2 bases, leaving 10 bases between them. The length of the CDR3 is 14 residues. CDR1 and CDR2 from the germline V gene are SGHVS and FNYEAQ.

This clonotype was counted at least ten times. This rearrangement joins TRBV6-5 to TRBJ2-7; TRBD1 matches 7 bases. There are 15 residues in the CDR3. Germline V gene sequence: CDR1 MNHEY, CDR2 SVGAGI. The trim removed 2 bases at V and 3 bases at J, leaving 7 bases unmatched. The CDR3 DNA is TGTGCCAGCAGTTACCGGGACAGACCTAGCTACGAGCAGTACTTC. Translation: CASSYRDRPSYEQYF.

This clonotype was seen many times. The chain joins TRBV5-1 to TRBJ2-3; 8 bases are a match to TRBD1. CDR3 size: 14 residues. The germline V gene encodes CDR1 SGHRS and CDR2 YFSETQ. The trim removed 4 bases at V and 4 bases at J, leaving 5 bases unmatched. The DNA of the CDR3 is TGCGCCAGCAGCCGTACAGGGGGACCAGATACGCAGTATTTT. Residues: CASSRTGGPDTQYF.

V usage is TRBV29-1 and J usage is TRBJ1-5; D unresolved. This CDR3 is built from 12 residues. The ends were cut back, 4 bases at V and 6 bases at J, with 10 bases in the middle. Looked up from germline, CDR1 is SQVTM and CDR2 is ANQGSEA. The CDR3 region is CSVGSLGQPQHF. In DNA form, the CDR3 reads TGCAGCGTTGGTTCCCTTGGTCAGCCCCAGCATTTT.

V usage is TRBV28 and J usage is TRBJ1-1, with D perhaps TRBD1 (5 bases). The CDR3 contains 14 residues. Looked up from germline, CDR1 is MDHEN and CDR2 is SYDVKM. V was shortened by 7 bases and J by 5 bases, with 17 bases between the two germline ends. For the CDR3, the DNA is TGTGCCAGCAACTCCCCAGGGCTACAAACTGAAGCTTTCTTT. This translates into CASNSPGLQTEAFF.

The CDR3: CASSSQQLTQYF. The CDR3 DNA sequence: TGTGCCAGCAGTTCTCAACAGCTGACCCAGTACTTC. This chain links TRBV12-3 or TRBV12-4 with TRBJ2-5; D unresolved. The CDR3 is 12 residues long. V lost 4 bases and J 7 bases, leaving 10 bases between the germline ends.

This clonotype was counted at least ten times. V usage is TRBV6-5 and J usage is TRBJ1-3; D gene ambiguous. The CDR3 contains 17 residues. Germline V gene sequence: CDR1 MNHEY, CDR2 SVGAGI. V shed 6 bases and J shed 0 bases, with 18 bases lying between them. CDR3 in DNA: TGTGCCAGCAGGCGGACTTACGAAGCATACTCTGGAAACACCATATATTTT. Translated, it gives CASRRTYEAYSGNTIYF.